What follows are 27 T cell receptor beta chains derived from one specimen sequenced in a study of CD8 T cells in Susac syndrome. RNA, at about 0.5 to 1 ug, was reverse transcribed with random hexamers. TCRdb re-called the immunoSEQ multiplex PCR reads through MiXCR, storing one row per CDR3 protein. This table holds about 150,000 distinct CDR3 sequences, around 95% found once. Material for sequencing was CD4+ T cells from PBMCs. The origin of the receptors is a human donor with Susac syndrome.

V usage is TRBV28 and J usage is TRBJ2-1; D might be TRBD2 (6 bases). The V gene's germline CDR1 is MDHEN and CDR2 SYDVKM. Trimming removed 3 bases from V and 11 bases from J, with 17 bases in between. The CDR3 contains 14 residues. This chain's CDR3 is CASSFPTGTSKQFF. Written as DNA, the CDR3 is TGTGCCAGCAGTTTCCCGACCGGGACTTCGAAGCAGTTCTTC.

The chain is built from TRBV20-1 and TRBJ1-1; D not resolved. Trimming removed 7 bases from V and 5 bases from J, with 14 bases in between. Germline V CDR1 and CDR2: DFQATT, SNEGSKA (reference sequence). This CDR3 is built from 12 residues. The CDR3 region is CSGGPLRTEAFF. CDR3 sequence (DNA): TGCAGTGGTGGACCCTTGAGAACTGAAGCTTTCTTT.

The rearrangement uses TRBV12-3 or TRBV12-4 and TRBJ2-5; 11 nucleotides match TRBD2. The V and J ends lost 3 bases and 2 bases, in that order; junction bases with no gene match: 5. CDR3 length: 16 amino acids. CDR3 protein: CASSFRLAGGQETQYF. The CDR3 DNA is TGTGCCAGCAGTTTCCGCCTAGCGGGAGGTCAAGAGACCCAGTACTTC.

The V call is TRBV7-3, the J call TRBJ1-2, with D hard to call. Germline V CDR1 and CDR2: SGHTA, FQGTGA. Trimming stripped 5 bases from V and 12 bases from J, with 19 bases between. The CDR3 runs to 13 residues. The CDR3 DNA reads as TGTGCCAGCAGCGAAGGCTCGGGGATTGCACACACCTTC. Its translation is CASSEGSGIAHTF.

This rearrangement joins TRBV25-1 to TRBJ2-2; no clear D gene. The germline V and J ends were trimmed by 8 bases and 4 bases, with 8 bases remaining between them. This CDR3 is built from 12 residues. CDR1 is MGHDK and CDR2 is SYGVNS in the germline V gene. CDR3 sequence: CASSPITGELFF. CDR3 DNA: TGTGCCAGCTCCCCCATCACCGGGGAGCTGTTTTTT.

V gene TRBV20-1 combines with J gene TRBJ2-1; weak D call: TRBD2 (7 bases). Germline V gene lookup returns CDR1 DFQATT and CDR2 SNEGSKA (reference sequence). V lost 1 base, J lost 8 bases, and 15 bases lay in between. This CDR3 is built from 14 residues. For the CDR3, the DNA is TGCAGTGCTAGAGGAGTCCGGGGGGCTGATGAGCAGTTCTTC. This translates into CSARGVRGADEQFF.

The J gene is TRBJ1-1, the V gene TRBV20-1, with D unclear. Germline V lookup: CDR1 DFQATT, CDR2 SNEGSKA (reference sequence). The V and J ends lost 2 bases and 0 bases respectively, with 4 bases between them. This CDR3 has 12 amino acids. The CDR3 DNA follows: TGCAGTGCTAGATACCTGAACACTGAAGCTTTCTTT. This translates into CSARYLNTEAFF.

The chain is built from TRBV5-6 and TRBJ1-1, with D possibly TRBD1 on 5 matching bases. The CDR3 covers 13 residues. Germline V gene sequence: CDR1 SGHDT, CDR2 YYEEEE. V lost 2 bases and J lost 3, with 8 bases in between. CDR3 in amino acids: CASSFGTYTEAFF. The CDR3 DNA reads TGTGCCAGCAGCTTTGGGACTTACACTGAAGCTTTCTTT. The full variable domain, its missing parts supplied by reference TRBV5-6 and TRBJ1-1, is DAGVTQSPTHLIKTRGQQVTLRCSPKSGHDTVSWYQQALGQGPQFIFQYYEEEERQRGNFPDRFSGHQFPNYSSELNVNALLLGDSALYLCASSFGTYTEAFFGQGTRLTVV.

V and J are TRBV7-9 and TRBJ1-1; no reliable D call. Germline V gene sequence: CDR1 SEHNR, CDR2 FQNEAQ (reference sequence). The CDR3 is made up of 14 amino acids. V was pared by 5 bases and J by 6 bases, with 16 bases between. CDR3 region: CASSPTVVSSEAFF. The CDR3, as DNA: TGTGCCAGCAGCCCCACAGTCGTTTCGTCTGAAGCTTTCTTT.

This clonotype was observed once. This chain joins TRBV21-1 and TRBJ2-7. TRBV21-1 is a recognized pseudogene. This CDR3 spans 14 amino acids. The CDR3 reads CASSKAPADYEQYF. The CDR3 DNA follows: TGTGCCAGCAGCAAAGCGCCGGCGGACTACGAGCAGTACTTC.

This clonotype has more than one count but fewer than ten. The chain uses TRBV4-2 and TRBJ1-6; tentatively, D is TRBD1 (5 bases). The CDR3 spans 15 residues. The germline V gene has CDR1 LGHNA and CDR2 YNFKEQ. Trimming stripped 0 bases from V and 7 bases from J, with 10 bases between. CDR3: CASSQEVKGNSPLHF. The CDR3 DNA reads TGTGCCAGCAGCCAAGAGGTAAAGGGGAATTCACCCCTCCACTTT.

The table lists this clonotype with a few counts. This chain joins TRBV12-3 or TRBV12-4 and TRBJ2-3, with a possible D match to TRBD2 (5 bases). This CDR3 region has 15 residues. The ends were cut back, 5 bases at V and 0 bases at J, with 12 bases in the middle. CDR3 residues: CASSPRGGSTDTQYF. CDR3 bases: TGTGCCAGCAGTCCAAGAGGCGGGAGCACAGATACGCAGTATTTT.

The chain is built from TRBV7-8 and TRBJ1-2; no reliable D call. Germline CDR1 is SGHVS and CDR2 is FQNEAQ. The V gene lost 0 bases and the J gene lost 1 base, with 6 bases spanning the gap. The CDR3 is 14 residues long. The CDR3 nucleotides read TGTGCCAGCAGCTTAGCGCCGGATAACTATGGCTACACCTTC. Its protein product is CASSLAPDNYGYTF. The entire variable domain, with the rest obtained from reference TRBV7-8 and TRBJ1-2, is as follows: GAGVSQSPRYKVAKRGQDVALRCDPISGHVSLFWYQQALGQGPEFLTYFQNEAQLDKSGLPSDRFFAERPEGSVSTLKIQRTQQEDSAVYLCASSLAPDNYGYTFGSGTRLTVV.

This chain connects TRBV24-1 to TRBJ1-2; TRBD1 matches 7 bases. The CDR3 contains 13 residues. In germline, CDR1 is KGHDR, CDR2 SFDVKD. V dropped 7 bases and J dropped 8; count of bases not matched to a gene: 9. CDR3 nucleotide sequence: TGTGCCACCAGGAAGGGGGCTGGGACGGGCTACACCTTC. This sequence encodes CATRKGAGTGYTF.

This clonotype was picked up one time. The CDR3 DNA sequence: TGCAGTGCTAGTGGGCTAGCGGGAGGGCTAGCCAAAAACATTCAGTACTTC. This sequence encodes CSASGLAGGLAKNIQYF. The chain is built from TRBV20-1 and TRBJ2-4; TRBD2 aligns across 12 bases. V trimming: 3 bases; J trimming: 0 bases; junction bases outside the gene matches: 6. This CDR3 contains 17 residues. The germline V gene has CDR1 DFQATT and CDR2 SNEGSKA (reference sequence).

J is TRBJ1-2 and V is TRBV12-3 or TRBV12-4; D remains unclear. The V end was cut by 3 bases, the J end by 8 bases, with 19 bases between. CDR3 length: 15 amino acids. The DNA for the CDR3 is TGTGCCAGCAGTTTCGGTGCCCGGGGAACGGGCGGCTACACCTTC. Protein: CASSFGARGTGGYTF.

The V gene is TRBV19, the J gene TRBJ2-1; the D gene is possibly TRBD2 (5 bases). CDR1 is LNHDA and CDR2 is SQIVND in the germline V gene (reference sequence). V was trimmed by 7 bases and J by 4 bases, leaving 11 bases between them. This CDR3 region has 13 residues. CDR3 sequence: CASTLTGYNEQFF. The CDR3 coding sequence is TGTGCCAGTACCCTAACGGGATACAATGAGCAGTTCTTC.

The CDR3 protein is CATSGNRGGSVYEQYF. The CDR3 DNA follows: TGTGCCACCAGTGGTAACAGGGGCGGGTCTGTATACGAGCAGTACTTC. J is TRBJ2-7 and V is TRBV24-1; 7 bases match TRBD1. The CDR3 is made up of 16 amino acids. Trimming cost V 5 bases and J 4 bases; bases outside gene matches: 13. CDR1 and CDR2 from the germline V gene are KGHDR and SFDVKD.

J is TRBJ2-7 and V is TRBV12-3 or TRBV12-4; tentative D call: TRBD2 (5 bases). The CDR3 has 14 amino acids. V lost 10 bases and J 2 bases, leaving 18 bases between the germline ends. CDR3 sequence reads: CATKVFGGAYEQYF. The CDR3 DNA follows: TGTGCCACCAAAGTTTTCGGAGGTGCCTACGAGCAGTACTTC.

This clonotype showed up just once. This chain links TRBV9 with TRBJ2-7; a weak D match, TRBD1 (6 bases). The CDR3 covers 14 residues. CDR1 is SGDLS, CDR2 YYNGEE, per germline. The V end lost 3 bases, the J end lost 7 bases, and 17 bases lay between the germline ends. The CDR3 protein is CASSAEIQGREQYF. CDR3 in DNA: TGTGCCAGCAGCGCCGAAATACAGGGTCGGGAGCAGTACTTC.

This rearrangement joins TRBV20-1 to TRBJ2-1, with D uncertain. CDR1 DFQATT and CDR2 SNEGSKA come from the germline V gene (reference sequence). The CDR3 covers 15 residues. V shed 1 base and J shed 2 bases, with 12 bases lying between them. The CDR3: CSARVPLRAYNEQFF. Written as DNA, the CDR3 is TGCAGTGCTAGAGTTCCCCTACGAGCCTACAATGAGCAGTTCTTC.

The chain employs TRBV20-1 and TRBJ1-2, with unresolved D. CDR3 length: 14 residues. Trimming removed 3 bases at V and 7 bases at J, with 18 bases between. Germline CDR1 DFQATT, CDR2 SNEGSKA (reference sequence). CDR3 loop: CSASKVGREGGYTF. DNA for the CDR3: TGCAGTGCTAGTAAGGTTGGGCGAGAGGGTGGCTACACCTTC.

The genes are TRBV7-9 and TRBJ2-5; D assignment may be TRBD1 or TRBD2 (5 bases each). The CDR3 has 12 amino acids. The germline V and J ends were trimmed by 9 bases and 5 bases, with 13 bases remaining between them. The germline CDR1 and CDR2 sequences are SEHNR and FQNEAQ (reference sequence). The CDR3 loop reads CASGGGKETQYF. The DNA for the CDR3 is TGTGCCAGTGGTGGGGGAAAGGAGACCCAGTACTTC.

This chain joins TRBV16 and TRBJ1-6; D is unresolved. The CDR3 is 14 residues long. Trimming removed 3 bases at V and 10 bases at J, with 13 bases between. CDR1 is KGHSY, CDR2 FQNENV, per germline. The CDR3 loop reads CASSQMRWSSPLHF. Written as DNA, the CDR3 is TGTGCCAGCAGCCAGATGAGATGGTCCTCACCCCTCCACTTT.

V is TRBV4-1 and J is TRBJ2-7, with TRBD1 matching over 7 bases. From germline, CDR1 is MGHRA and CDR2 YSYEKL. The CDR3 loop spans 15 amino acids. Germline trimming cut 2 bases from V and 4 bases from J; bases unmatched to any gene: 8. CDR3 DNA sequence: TGCGCCAGCAGCCAATCGGAGACAGGGATGTACGAGCAGTACTTC. This translates into CASSQSETGMYEQYF.

This sequence joins TRBV4-1 and TRBJ2-5; D is uncertain. V dropped 1 base and J dropped 2 bases, with 5 bases sitting between them. The CDR3 runs to 13 residues. Germline V CDR1 and CDR2: MGHRA, YSYEKL. CDR3 nucleotide sequence: TGCGCCAGCAGCCAAGGGGTACAAGAGACCCAGTACTTC. Translating gives CASSQGVQETQYF.

The rearrangement joins TRBV29-1 to TRBJ2-5, with 8 nucleotides matching TRBD1. The length of the CDR3 is 15 residues. CDR1 and CDR2 (germline): SQVTM, ANQGSEA. V trimming: 3 bases; J trimming: 5 bases; junction bases outside the gene matches: 11. For the CDR3, the DNA is TGCAGCGTTGATTCTCCAGGGGGCTACGGGGAGACCCAGTACTTC. Residues: CSVDSPGGYGETQYF.